The 9 T cell receptor beta chains below come from one sample, sequenced in a study of cytomegalovirus exposure and HLA in healthy donors. The data were produced by immunoSEQ multiplex PCR, yet TCRdb's version contains in-frame clones alone and is incomplete. Found here are under 350,000 clones, 65% to 90% of them singletons; the top ten hold around 1%. Source material: PBMCs. These receptors all stem from a woman aged 18 to 35 in good health and CMV-seronegative.

This clone was picked up one time. Just one base apart from a much larger clone, this may be a read error. At the DNA level, this CDR3 is encoded by other sequences in the same sample as well. This chain connects TRBV7-6 to TRBJ2-7, with 9 bases identical to TRBD2. Germline CDR1 is SGHVS and CDR2 is FNYEAQ. With 4 bases clipped from V and 5 bases from J, the junction kept 9 bases outside the gene matches. This CDR3 spans 15 amino acids. The chain's CDR3 is CASSSGGGRVDEQYF. The CDR3 nucleotides are TGTGCCAGCAGCTCTGGGGGCGGGAGGGTGGACGAGCAGTACTTC. The whole variable domain, filled in from reference TRBV7-6 and TRBJ2-7, reads GAGVSQSPRYKVTKRGQDVALRCDPISGHVSLYWYRQALGQGPEFLTYFNYEAQQDKSGLPNDRFSAERPEGSISTLTIQRTEQRDSAMYRCASSSGGGRVDEQYFGPGTRLTVT.

This rearrangement joins TRBV11-3 to TRBJ2-2; weak D call: TRBD2 (5 bases). V was trimmed by 5 bases and J by 6 bases, leaving 10 bases between them. Germline lookup yields CDR1 SGHNT and CDR2 YENEEA. CDR3 length equals 13 residues. CDR3 residues: CASSPRGPGELFF. The CDR3 nucleotides are TGTGCCAGCAGCCCGCGAGGGCCCGGGGAGCTGTTTTTT.

The chain carries TRBV29-1 and TRBJ1-1, with a possible D match to TRBD1 (5 bases). CDR3 length: 11 residues. Germline CDR1 SQVTM, CDR2 ANQGSEA. Trimming took 3 bases from V and 7 from J, leaving 9 bases between them. The CDR3 sequence: CSVDWGYEAFF. CDR3 DNA: TGCAGCGTTGATTGGGGCTATGAAGCTTTCTTT.

This clone came up once. CDR3 nucleotides: TGCGCCAGCAGCTCGACTAGCGGGAGGGTTAGGGACGAGCAGTACTTC. Its protein product is CASSSTSGRVRDEQYF. The gene calls are TRBV5-1 and TRBJ2-7; 14 positions match TRBD2. V lost 3 bases to trimming and J lost 5 bases; unmatched junction nucleotides: 7. The CDR3 is made up of 16 amino acids. CDR1 is SGHRS, CDR2 YFSETQ, per germline. Using reference TRBV5-1 and TRBJ2-7 for the parts outside the CDR3, the full variable domain is KAGVTQTPRYLIKTRGQQVTLSCSPISGHRSVSWYQQTPGQGLQFLFEYFSETQRNKGNFPGRFSGRQFSNSRSEMNVSTLELGDSALYLCASSSTSGRVRDEQYFGPGTRLTVT.

The V gene is TRBV19, the J gene TRBJ1-2; no definite D call. This CDR3 contains 10 residues. Germline-derived CDR1 and CDR2 are LNHDA and SQIVND (reference sequence). V was pared by 6 bases and J by 8 bases, with 7 bases between. CDR3 in DNA: TGTGCCAGTAGGGAGGAGGGCTACACCTTC. This codes for CASREEGYTF.

The chain is built from TRBV9 and TRBJ1-1, with D possibly being TRBD1 (6 bases). The germline V and J ends were trimmed by 3 bases and 0 bases, with 15 bases remaining between them. The CDR3 contains 16 residues. Germline lookup yields CDR1 SGDLS and CDR2 YYNGEE. The CDR3 reads CASSDYSRGLNTEAFF. DNA for the CDR3: TGTGCCAGCAGCGATTATTCAAGGGGGTTGAACACTGAAGCTTTCTTT.

The rearrangement joins TRBV5-6 to TRBJ2-3, with D possibly TRBD2 on 7 matching bases. In germline, CDR1 is SGHDT, CDR2 YYEEEE. CDR3 length: 17 residues. Trimming left V 4 bases short and J 6 bases short, with 24 bases between. The CDR3 loop reads CASSPNWEGGRLDTQYF. CDR3 in DNA: TGTGCCAGCAGCCCCAACTGGGAGGGGGGGCGTTTGGATACGCAGTATTTT.

This clone is a singleton in its sample. This rearrangement joins TRBV4-3 to TRBJ1-5; 7 bases are shared with TRBD1. V was pared by 8 bases and J by 3 bases, with 10 bases of the junction left unmatched. Germline lookup yields CDR1 LGHNA and CDR2 YSLEER. The CDR3 loop spans 15 amino acids. The CDR3 protein is CASALGTADNQPQHF. Here the CDR3 DNA reads TGCGCCAGCGCACTTGGGACAGCGGACAATCAGCCCCAGCATTTT.

V usage is TRBV2 and J usage is TRBJ2-5, with 9 bases lining up with TRBD1. This CDR3 region has 17 residues. The germline gives CDR1 SNHLY, CDR2 FYNNEI. Germline trimming cut 3 bases from V and 0 bases from J; bases unmatched to any gene: 8. This chain's CDR3 is CASSEWWTGVYQETQYF. Here the CDR3 DNA reads TGTGCCAGCAGTGAGTGGTGGACAGGGGTGTACCAAGAGACCCAGTACTTC.